The 7 T cell receptor beta chains below come from one sample, sequenced in a study of control samples from healthy donors and cancer patients. Profiled with immunoSEQ multiplex PCR; TCRdb holds only in-frame clones, not every one. The sample gives approximately 60,000 clones, approximately 89% of which show up once; approximately 0.95% is in the top ten. The sequenced material came from PBMCs. These receptors all stem from a young man with colorectal cancer.

This clone showed up just once. This chain uses TRBV5-6 with TRBJ1-5; a possible D gene is TRBD1 (6 bases). The CDR3 spans 16 residues. The germline V gene encodes CDR1 SGHDT and CDR2 YYEEEE. The V and J ends lost 4 bases and 0 bases respectively, with 14 bases between them. The CDR3 region is CASSNGQPVSNQPQHF. CDR3 nucleotide sequence: TGTGCCAGCAGCAACGGACAGCCAGTTAGCAATCAGCCCCAGCATTTT. Based on the CDR3 plus reference TRBV5-6 and TRBJ1-5, the full variable domain is DAGVTQSPTHLIKTRGQQVTLRCSPKSGHDTVSWYQQALGQGPQFIFQYYEEEERQRGNFPDRFSGHQFPNYSSELNVNALLLGDSALYLCASSNGQPVSNQPQHFGDGTRLSIL.

This sequence joins TRBV5-4 and TRBJ2-3, with D hard to call. Germline-derived CDR1 and CDR2 are SGHNT and YYREEE (reference sequence). The CDR3 extends over 13 amino acids. The V and J ends lost 4 bases and 0 bases respectively, with 6 bases between them. The CDR3 sequence: CASSPASTDTQYF. CDR3 coding DNA: TGTGCCAGCAGCCCAGCAAGCACAGATACGCAGTATTTT.

The J gene is TRBJ2-3, the V gene TRBV7-2; 10 bases are a match to TRBD1. V lost 4 bases, J lost 3 bases, and 13 bases stayed unmatched. CDR3 length: 18 residues. CDR1 SGHTA and CDR2 FQGNSA come from the germline V gene. CDR3 nucleotide sequence: TGTGCCAGCAGCTCCCTTCCGGGACAGGGGAGGTGGACAGATACGCAGTATTTT. The encoded protein is CASSSLPGQGRWTDTQYF.

The chain recombines TRBV3-1 (or the pseudogene TRBV3-2) with TRBJ1-5; D uncertain. V lost 5 bases and J 1 base, leaving 12 bases between the germline ends. This CDR3 has 15 residues. Germline CDR1 is LGHDT and CDR2 is YNNKEL (reference sequence). The CDR3 DNA reads TGTGCCAGCAGCGCCCATGGCGGAAGCAATCAGCCCCAGCATTTT. Its translation is CASSAHGGSNQPQHF.

The gene calls are TRBV19 and TRBJ2-7; weak D call: TRBD2 (5 bases). CDR3 size: 14 residues. Between the trimmed V and J ends, which lost 7 bases and 5 bases, there was a span of 18 bases. Germline V gene sequence: CDR1 LNHDA, CDR2 SQIVND (reference sequence). For the CDR3, the DNA is TGTGCCAGTAACCCTCCCGGGAAAAAGGACGAGCAGTACTTC. Its translation: CASNPPGKKDEQYF.

The V call is TRBV6-5, the J call TRBJ1-1; 9 nucleotides line up with TRBD1. This CDR3 has 16 residues. Looked up from germline, CDR1 is MNHEY and CDR2 is SVGAGI. The ends lost 1 base at V and 2 bases at J; junction bases unmatched: 5. CDR3: CASSYLPGQGNTEAFF. CDR3 DNA: TGTGCCAGCAGTTACTTACCGGGACAGGGCAACACTGAAGCTTTCTTT.

This chain links TRBV5-4 with TRBJ2-1, with 9 positions matching TRBD1. The length of the CDR3 is 14 residues. After removal of 4 bases from V and 6 bases from J, the junction contained 5 bases not matched to a gene. CDR1 and CDR2 from the germline V gene are SGHNT and YYREEE (reference sequence). The CDR3, as DNA: TGTGCCAGCAGCCGACTGACAGGGGGCAATGAGCAGTTCTTC. It encodes CASSRLTGGNEQFF.